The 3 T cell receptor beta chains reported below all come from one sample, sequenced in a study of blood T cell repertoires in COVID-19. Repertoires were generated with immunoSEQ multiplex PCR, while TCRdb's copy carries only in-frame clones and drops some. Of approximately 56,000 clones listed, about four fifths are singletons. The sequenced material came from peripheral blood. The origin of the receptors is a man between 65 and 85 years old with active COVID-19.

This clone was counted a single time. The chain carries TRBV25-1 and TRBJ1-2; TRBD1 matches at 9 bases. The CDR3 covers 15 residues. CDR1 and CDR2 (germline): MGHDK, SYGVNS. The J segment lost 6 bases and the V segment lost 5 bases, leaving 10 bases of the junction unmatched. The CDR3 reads CASSQPGQGIDGYTF. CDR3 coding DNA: TGTGCCAGCAGTCAGCCGGGACAGGGTATCGATGGCTACACCTTC.

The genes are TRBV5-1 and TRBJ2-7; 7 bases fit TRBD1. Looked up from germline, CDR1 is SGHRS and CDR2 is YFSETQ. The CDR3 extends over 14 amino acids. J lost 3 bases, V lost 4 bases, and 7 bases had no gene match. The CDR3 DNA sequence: TGCGCCAGCAGCCGGGACAGCCTAAACTACGAGCAGTACTTC. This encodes CASSRDSLNYEQYF.

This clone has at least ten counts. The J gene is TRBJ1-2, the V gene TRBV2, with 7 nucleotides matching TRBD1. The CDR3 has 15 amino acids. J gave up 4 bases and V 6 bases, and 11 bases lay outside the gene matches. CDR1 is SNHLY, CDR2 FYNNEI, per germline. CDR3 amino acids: CASRRGTDSIYGYTF. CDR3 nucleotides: TGTGCCAGCAGAAGAGGGACAGATTCTATCTATGGCTACACCTTC.